The rows below give T cell receptor beta chains drawn from one sample of a study of OX40 agonist ivuxolimab in advanced cancers. TCRdb's copy holds only in-frame clones and misses some; the assay was immunoSEQ multiplex PCR. This sample yields 15,000 to 20,000 clones, of which approximately 80% are seen a single time; around 3.1% belongs to the top ten. The material sequenced was CD4+ or CD8+ T cells sorted from blood, taken in a trial of the OX40 agonist ivuxolimab. These receptors came from an adult with an advanced solid tumor such as melanoma, head and neck, liver or kidney cancer. Each CDR3 is given with its conserved first and last residue. The order of the fields is V gene, J gene, D gene, clone size, CDR3 protein, CDR3 DNA. The D gene is left open where the match is weak. A clone size is listed for some rows: how often the clone was seen (once, few, many), or a class if it is expanded.

v_gene: TRBV10-3
j_gene: TRBJ2-2
d_gene: TRBD1
abundance: .
CDR3aa: CAISGQGETGELFF
CDR3nt: TGTGCCATCAGTGGACAGGGAGAAACCGGGGAGCTGTTTTTT

v_gene: TRBV10-3
j_gene: TRBJ1-1
d_gene: TRBD1
abundance: .
CDR3aa: CAIKQGVGTEAFF
CDR3nt: TGTGCCATCAAACAGGGGGTAGGGACTGAAGCTTTCTTT

v_gene: TRBV30
j_gene: TRBJ1-3
d_gene: .
abundance: .
CDR3aa: CAWSSSGNTIYF
CDR3nt: TGTGCCTGGAGCAGCTCTGGAAACACCATATATTTT

v_gene: TRBV11-2
j_gene: TRBJ2-4
d_gene: .
abundance: .
CDR3aa: CASSRLGGLAKNIQYF
CDR3nt: TGTGCCAGCAGCCGGTTAGGAGGTCTAGCCAAAAACATTCAGTACTTC

v_gene: TRBV10-3
j_gene: TRBJ2-7
d_gene: .
abundance: .
CDR3aa: CAISEGYQSYEQYF
CDR3nt: TGTGCCATCAGTGAGGGCTACCAGTCCTACGAGCAGTACTTC

v_gene: TRBV7-2
j_gene: TRBJ2-5
d_gene: .
abundance: .
CDR3aa: CASTRGTTGPAWETQYF
CDR3nt: TGTGCCAGCACTCGGGGAACTACAGGGCCAGCATGGGAGACCCAGTACTTC

v_gene: TRBV27
j_gene: TRBJ2-1
d_gene: .
abundance: .
CDR3aa: CASSLSRRSYNEQFF
CDR3nt: TGTGCCAGCAGTTTATCGCGGCGGTCCTACAATGAGCAGTTCTTC

v_gene: TRBV5-1
j_gene: TRBJ2-4
d_gene: TRBD1
abundance: .
CDR3aa: CASSLQGAGAKNIQYF
CDR3nt: TGCGCCAGCAGCTTACAGGGGGCAGGAGCCAAAAACATTCAGTACTTC

v_gene: TRBV5-4
j_gene: TRBJ2-5
d_gene: TRBD2
abundance: .
CDR3aa: CASSSKTSGRGETQYF
CDR3nt: TGTGCCAGCAGCTCAAAGACTAGCGGGAGGGGAGAGACCCAGTACTTC

v_gene: TRBV5-1
j_gene: TRBJ1-3
d_gene: TRBD1
abundance: .
CDR3aa: CASSLAPGQGATGNTIYF
CDR3nt: TGCGCCAGCAGCTTGGCCCCGGGACAGGGGGCTACGGGAAACACCATATATTTT

v_gene: TRBV11-2
j_gene: TRBJ2-7
d_gene: .
abundance: .
CDR3aa: CASSATGTIYEQYF
CDR3nt: TGTGCCAGCAGCGCGACCGGGACGATCTACGAGCAGTACTTC

v_gene: TRBV6-1
j_gene: TRBJ2-6
d_gene: .
abundance: .
CDR3aa: CACLRGPSGANVLTF
CDR3nt: TGTGCCTGTCTCCGGGGCCCGTCTGGGGCCAACGTCCTGACTTTC

v_gene: TRBV28
j_gene: TRBJ2-5
d_gene: .
abundance: .
CDR3aa: CASSYPGTKTQYF
CDR3nt: TGTGCCAGCAGTTATCCGGGAACGAAGACCCAGTACTTC

v_gene: TRBV5-4
j_gene: TRBJ2-7
d_gene: .
abundance: .
CDR3aa: CASSLAVSPYEQYF
CDR3nt: TGTGCCAGCAGCTTGGCGGTCAGTCCCTACGAGCAGTACTTC

v_gene: TRBV28
j_gene: TRBJ1-5
d_gene: TRBD1
abundance: medium-sized
CDR3aa: CASRITGTGNQPQHF
CDR3nt: TGTGCCAGCAGGATTACCGGGACAGGGAATCAGCCCCAGCATTTT

v_gene: TRBV4-1
j_gene: TRBJ1-6
d_gene: .
abundance: few
CDR3aa: CASSQDLELSGFSSYNSPLHF
CDR3nt: TGCGCCAGCAGCCAAGACCTGGAGCTTTCAGGCTTTAGCTCCTATAATTCACCCCTCCACTTT

v_gene: TRBV6-5
j_gene: TRBJ2-7
d_gene: .
abundance: .
CDR3aa: CASSYMVGRAYEQYF
CDR3nt: TGTGCCAGCAGTTACATGGTCGGCAGAGCCTACGAGCAGTACTTC